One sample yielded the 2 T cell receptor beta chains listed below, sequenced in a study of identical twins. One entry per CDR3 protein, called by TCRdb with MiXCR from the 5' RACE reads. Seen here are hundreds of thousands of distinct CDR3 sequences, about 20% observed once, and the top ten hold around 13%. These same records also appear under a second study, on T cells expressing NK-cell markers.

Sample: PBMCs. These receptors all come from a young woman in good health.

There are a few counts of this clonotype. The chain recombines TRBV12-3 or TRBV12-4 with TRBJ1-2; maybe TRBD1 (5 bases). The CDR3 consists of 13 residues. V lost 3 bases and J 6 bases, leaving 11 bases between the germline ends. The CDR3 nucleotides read TGTGCCAGCAGTTTTTACGGCAGGGATGGCTACACCTTC. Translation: CASSFYGRDGYTF.

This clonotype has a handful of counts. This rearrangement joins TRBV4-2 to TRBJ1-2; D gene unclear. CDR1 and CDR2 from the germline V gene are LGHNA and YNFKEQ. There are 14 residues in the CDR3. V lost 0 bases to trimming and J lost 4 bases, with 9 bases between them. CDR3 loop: CASSQEVAAYGYTF. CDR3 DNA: TGTGCCAGCAGCCAAGAGGTTGCTGCCTATGGCTACACCTTC.